This T cell receptor (beta chain) stems from a study of blood T cell repertoires in COVID-19. This table comes from immunoSEQ multiplex PCR, and its TCRdb copy is limited to in-frame clones, with some not included. The sample consists of roughly 200,000 clones, under 90% of them appearing once. The length of the CDR3 is 13 residues. Germline lookup yields CDR1 SGHRS and CDR2 YFSETQ. Between the trimmed V and J ends, which lost 2 bases and 5 bases, there was a span of 11 bases. This chain uses TRBV5-1 with TRBJ2-7; possibly TRBD1 for D (6 bases). Sequences were obtained from peripheral blood. The TCR was taken from a person between 65 and 80 years old with COVID-19, enrolled during active disease. The CDR3 is CASSLTGSDEQYF. In nucleotides, the CDR3 is TGCGCCAGCAGCTTAACAGGGTCGGACGAGCAGTACTTC. Based on the CDR3 plus reference TRBV5-1 and TRBJ2-7, the full variable domain is KAGVTQTPRYLIKTRGQQVTLSCSPISGHRSVSWYQQTPGQGLQFLFEYFSETQRNKGNFPGRFSGRQFSNSRSEMNVSTLELGDSALYLCASSLTGSDEQYFGPGTRLTVT.